A selection of T cell receptor beta chains follows, all from one sample in a study of blood T cell repertoires in COVID-19. Clones were sequenced by immunoSEQ multiplex PCR, and TCRdb holds only the in-frame ones, with some missing. The sample lists some 26,000 clones, roughly 87% occurring once. Material for sequencing was peripheral blood. These receptors originate from a human donor in a cohort sampled during active COVID-19. The CDR3 runs from the conserved cysteine through the conserved F or W. D genes are given only for firm matches. Size is omitted from some rows. Given values are once, few, many or a class for expanded clones.

D gene: TRBD1
clone size: few
J gene: TRBJ1-5
V gene: TRBV19
CDR3 DNA: TGTGCCAGCTCCGGACAGGACGGGAGCAATCAGCCCCAGCATTTT
CDR3 protein: CASSGQDGSNQPQHF

D gene: TRBD2
clone size: once
J gene: TRBJ2-1
V gene: TRBV11-3
CDR3 DNA: TGTGCCAGTAGCGGGAGCTCGAGCAATGAGCAGTTCTTC
CDR3 protein: CASSGSSSNEQFF

D gene: TRBD1
clone size: .
J gene: TRBJ1-4
V gene: TRBV11-3
CDR3 DNA: TGTGCCAGCAGCTCACCGGGACAGGGTAATGAAAAACTGTTTTTT
CDR3 protein: CASSSPGQGNEKLFF

D gene: .
clone size: .
J gene: TRBJ1-2
V gene: TRBV12-3/TRBV12-4
CDR3 DNA: TGTGCCAGCAGCCTACAGTTCTATGGCTACACCTTC
CDR3 protein: CASSLQFYGYTF

D gene: .
clone size: few
J gene: TRBJ2-7
V gene: TRBV18
CDR3 DNA: TGTGCCAGCTCACCACCTAGCAGTTACGAGCAGTACTTC
CDR3 protein: CASSPPSSYEQYF

D gene: .
clone size: .
J gene: TRBJ1-1
V gene: TRBV7-2
CDR3 DNA: TGTGCCAGCAGTACACAGGGAGACACTGAAGCTTTCTTT
CDR3 protein: CASSTQGDTEAFF

D gene: TRBD2
clone size: few
J gene: TRBJ2-3
V gene: TRBV10-3
CDR3 DNA: TGTGCCATCAGTGAGAGTCCTAGCGGGGGCACAGATACGCAGTATTTT
CDR3 protein: CAISESPSGGTDTQYF

D gene: TRBD2
clone size: .
J gene: TRBJ2-2
V gene: TRBV25-1
CDR3 DNA: TGTGCCAGCAGTGATGAGCGGGAGAGGAACACCGGGGAGCTGTTTTTT
CDR3 protein: CASSDERERNTGELFF

D gene: .
clone size: .
J gene: TRBJ2-1
V gene: TRBV5-1
CDR3 DNA: TGCGCCAGCAGCTTGGCCGGCTGGGACACCCGAGAATGGTACAATGAGCAGTTCTTC
CDR3 protein: CASSLAGWDTREWYNEQFF

D gene: .
clone size: .
J gene: TRBJ1-1
V gene: TRBV5-1
CDR3 DNA: TGCGCCAGCAGCAGAACACTAAACACTGAAGCTTTCTTT
CDR3 protein: CASSRTLNTEAFF

D gene: TRBD1
clone size: .
J gene: TRBJ1-5
V gene: TRBV19
CDR3 DNA: TGTGCCAGTAGACCAAACAGGGACAGAAATCAGCCCCAGCATTTT
CDR3 protein: CASRPNRDRNQPQHF

D gene: TRBD1
clone size: .
J gene: TRBJ2-6
V gene: TRBV19
CDR3 DNA: TGTGCCAGTAGTAAGGGACAGGGATTCTCTGGGGCCAACGTCCTGACTTTC
CDR3 protein: CASSKGQGFSGANVLTF

D gene: .
clone size: .
J gene: TRBJ1-1
V gene: TRBV9
CDR3 DNA: TGTGCCAGCAGCCAGGACCCCGGGGGAAACACTGAAGCTTTCTTT
CDR3 protein: CASSQDPGGNTEAFF

D gene: TRBD1
clone size: .
J gene: TRBJ1-1
V gene: TRBV15
CDR3 DNA: TGTGCCACCAGTCTGACAGGGGGCATGGGCACTGAAGCTTTCTTT
CDR3 protein: CATSLTGGMGTEAFF

D gene: .
clone size: .
J gene: TRBJ2-5
V gene: TRBV6-5
CDR3 DNA: TGTGCCAGCAGTTCGGGGTCAGCCCAAGAGACCCAGTACTTC
CDR3 protein: CASSSGSAQETQYF

D gene: .
clone size: .
J gene: TRBJ1-4
V gene: TRBV5-1
CDR3 DNA: TGCGCCAGCAGCCGATTGCCCCCAACTTCGGTAAACGAAAAACTGTTTTTT
CDR3 protein: CASSRLPPTSVNEKLFF

D gene: .
clone size: .
J gene: TRBJ2-7
V gene: TRBV5-1
CDR3 DNA: TGCGCCAGCAGCTTATTAGCCTCCGGCGAAGTGGGCGAGCAGTACTTC
CDR3 protein: CASSLLASGEVGEQYF

D gene: TRBD1
clone size: .
J gene: TRBJ2-7
V gene: TRBV6-5
CDR3 DNA: TGTGCCACCAGCACGACAGGGGGCTTCTACGAGCAGTACTTC
CDR3 protein: CATSTTGGFYEQYF

D gene: .
clone size: .
J gene: TRBJ1-6
V gene: TRBV11-3
CDR3 DNA: TGTGCCAGCAGCTCTGATCCAGGTTGGGCCTATAATTCACCCCTCCACTTT
CDR3 protein: CASSSDPGWAYNSPLHF

D gene: TRBD1
clone size: .
J gene: TRBJ1-6
V gene: TRBV5-1
CDR3 DNA: TGCGCCAGCAGCTACCAGTACGGCGGGACAGGGGGTTTTAATTCACCCCTCCACTTT
CDR3 protein: CASSYQYGGTGGFNSPLHF

D gene: TRBD2
clone size: .
J gene: TRBJ2-1
V gene: TRBV4-2
CDR3 DNA: TGTGCCAGCAGCCAGGAGGCTAGCGGACCCTACAATGAGCAGTTCTTC
CDR3 protein: CASSQEASGPYNEQFF

D gene: TRBD1
clone size: .
J gene: TRBJ2-7
V gene: TRBV11-2
CDR3 DNA: TGTGCCAGCAGCAGATTCGGGACAGTCTCCTACGAGCAGTACTTC
CDR3 protein: CASSRFGTVSYEQYF

D gene: .
clone size: .
J gene: TRBJ2-2
V gene: TRBV7-2
CDR3 DNA: TGTGCCAGCAGCTTTCTAGGAAACACCGGGGAGCTGTTTTTT
CDR3 protein: CASSFLGNTGELFF